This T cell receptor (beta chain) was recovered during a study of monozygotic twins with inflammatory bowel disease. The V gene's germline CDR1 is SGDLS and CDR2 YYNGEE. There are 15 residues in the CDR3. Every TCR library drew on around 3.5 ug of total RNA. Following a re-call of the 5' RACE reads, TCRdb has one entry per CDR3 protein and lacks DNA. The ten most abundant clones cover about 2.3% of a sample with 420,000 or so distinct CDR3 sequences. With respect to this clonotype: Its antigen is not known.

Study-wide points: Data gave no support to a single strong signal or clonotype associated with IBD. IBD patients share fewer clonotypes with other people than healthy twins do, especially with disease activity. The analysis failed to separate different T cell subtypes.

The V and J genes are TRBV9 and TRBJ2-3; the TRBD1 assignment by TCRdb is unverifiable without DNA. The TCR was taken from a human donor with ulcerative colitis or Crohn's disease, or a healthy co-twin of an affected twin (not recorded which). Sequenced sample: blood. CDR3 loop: CASSVGVGVADTQYF.